Here is one TCR beta chain with its context. Its antigen is not identified. The data were obtained in a study of graft-versus-host responses after intestinal transplantation. Study overall: Recipients across the board were started on anti-thymocyte globulin induction, then kept on tacrolimus and steroids for around three years.

In germline, CDR1 is SEHNR, CDR2 FQNEAQ (reference sequence). The V end lost 0 bases, the J end lost 5 bases, and 10 bases lay between the germline ends. The CDR3 is made up of 14 amino acids. Assay: immunoSEQ multiplex PCR; the TCRdb copy retains only in-frame clones and omits some. Counted here are approximately 130,000 clones, roughly 92% occurring once; the ten biggest clones make up 0.16%. The source material was unstimulated CD4+ T cells sorted from spleen or lymph node cells, sampled before intestinal transplant. V gene TRBV7-9 combines with J gene TRBJ2-5; a weak D match, TRBD1 (6 bases). The clonotype was recovered from a human donor who received an intestinal transplant. In DNA form, the CDR3 reads TGTGCCAGCAGCTTAGCGGGGGCCGGGGAGACCCAGTACTTC. This codes for CASSLAGAGETQYF. Full variable domain (remainder filled in from reference TRBV7-9 and TRBJ2-5): DTGVSQNPRHKITKRGQNVTFRCDPISEHNRLYWYRQTLGQGPEFLTYFQNEAQLEKSRLLSDRFSAERPKGSFSTLEIQRTEQGDSAMYLCASSLAGAGETQYFGPGTRLLVL.